This T cell receptor beta chain comes out of a study of T-cell reconstitution after alpha-beta-depleted transplantation in children. Study-wide results and caveats: The main origin of T-cell counts and diversity one year after transplant was newly produced T cells. Surviving recipient T cells and thymic progenitors accounted for the high day-60 TCRbeta diversity observed in some patients. Reportedly, alpha-beta T cells present about two months post-transplant originated from several hundred expanded clones of graft origin.

The table lists this clonotype with many counts. Its antigen is currently unknown. The V gene lost 5 bases and the J gene lost 4 bases, with 14 bases spanning the gap. The CDR3 contains 14 residues. Germline values: CDR1 SSHAT, CDR2 FNYEAQ (reference sequence). This sample's TCRbeta library carried unique molecular identifier barcodes. Each CDR3 protein gets one entry after TCRdb re-called the PCR reads with MiXCR. The data contain around 500,000 distinct CDR3 sequences, 23% of them seen just once; the ten biggest clones take up 14%. This sequence originates from a boy in the first two years of life who had a stem cell transplant for acute myeloid leukemia, so the T cells may come from the graft donor. The specimen comprised PBMCs, mostly from graft donor cells, sampled 360 days after TCRalphabeta/CD19-depleted stem cell transplant. This chain links TRBV7-7 with TRBJ2-5, with D perhaps being TRBD1 or TRBD2 (6 bases each). CDR3 in amino acids: CASSPLQGGETQYF. The CDR3 coding sequence is TGTGCCAGCAGCCCTTTACAGGGAGGAGAGACCCAGTACTTC. Filled out from reference TRBV7-7 and TRBJ2-5, the complete variable domain reads GAGVSQSPRYKVTKRGQDVTLRCDPISSHATLYWYQQALGQGPEFLTYFNYEAQPDKSGLPSDRFSAERPEGSISTLTIQRTEQRDSAMYRCASSPLQGGETQYFGPGTRLLVL.